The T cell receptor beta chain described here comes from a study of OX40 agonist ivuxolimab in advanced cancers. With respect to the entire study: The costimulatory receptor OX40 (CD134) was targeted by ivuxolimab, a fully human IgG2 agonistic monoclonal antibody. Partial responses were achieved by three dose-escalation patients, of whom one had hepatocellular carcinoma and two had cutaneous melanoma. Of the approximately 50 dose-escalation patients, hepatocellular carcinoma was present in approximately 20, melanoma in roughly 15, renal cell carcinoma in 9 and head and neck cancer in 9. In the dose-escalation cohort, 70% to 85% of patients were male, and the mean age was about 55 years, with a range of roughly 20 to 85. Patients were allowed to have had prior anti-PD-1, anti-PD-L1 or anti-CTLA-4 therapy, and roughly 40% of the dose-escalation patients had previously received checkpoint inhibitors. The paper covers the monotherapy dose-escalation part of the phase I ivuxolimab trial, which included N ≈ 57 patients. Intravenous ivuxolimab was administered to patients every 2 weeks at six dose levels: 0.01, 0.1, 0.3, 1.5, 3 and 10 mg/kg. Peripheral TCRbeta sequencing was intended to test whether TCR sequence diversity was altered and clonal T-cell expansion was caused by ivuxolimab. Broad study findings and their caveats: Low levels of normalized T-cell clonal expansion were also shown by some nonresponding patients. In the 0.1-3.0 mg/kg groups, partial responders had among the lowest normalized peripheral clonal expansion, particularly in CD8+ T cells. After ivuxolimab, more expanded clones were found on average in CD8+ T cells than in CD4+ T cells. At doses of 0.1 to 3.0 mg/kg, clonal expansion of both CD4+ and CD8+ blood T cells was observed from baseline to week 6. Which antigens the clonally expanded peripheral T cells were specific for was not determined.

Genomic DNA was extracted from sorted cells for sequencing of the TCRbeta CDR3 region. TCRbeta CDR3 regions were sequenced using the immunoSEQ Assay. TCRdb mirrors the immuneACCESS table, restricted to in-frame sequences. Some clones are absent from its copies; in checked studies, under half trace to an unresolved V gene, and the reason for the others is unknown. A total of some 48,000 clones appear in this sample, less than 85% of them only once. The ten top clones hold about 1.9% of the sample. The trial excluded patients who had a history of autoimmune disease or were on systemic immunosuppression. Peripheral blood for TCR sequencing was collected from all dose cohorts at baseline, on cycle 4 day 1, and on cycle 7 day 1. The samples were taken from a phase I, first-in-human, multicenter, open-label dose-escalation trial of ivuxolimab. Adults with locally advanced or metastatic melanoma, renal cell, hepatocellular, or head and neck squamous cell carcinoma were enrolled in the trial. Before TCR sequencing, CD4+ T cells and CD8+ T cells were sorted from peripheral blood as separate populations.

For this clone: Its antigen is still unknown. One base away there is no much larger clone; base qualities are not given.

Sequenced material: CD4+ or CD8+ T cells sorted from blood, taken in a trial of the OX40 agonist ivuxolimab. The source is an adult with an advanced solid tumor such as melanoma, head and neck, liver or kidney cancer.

The DNA sequence is TGTGCCAGCAGCTTAAGGCTTCCACAGCATTCACCCCTCCACTTT. Its amino acids are CASSLRLPQHSPLHF. Recombination joined TRBV11-2 with TRBJ1-6, with the D gene too uncertain to name. Reading the germline V gene gives CDR1 SGHAT and CDR2 FQNNGV. Including the terminal cysteine and phenylalanine, the CDR3 comprises 15 residues. Just the 45-base CDR3 DNA is kept, in frame starting at base 1. Trimming costs V 2 bases and J 8 bases, and their ends lie 13 bases apart.